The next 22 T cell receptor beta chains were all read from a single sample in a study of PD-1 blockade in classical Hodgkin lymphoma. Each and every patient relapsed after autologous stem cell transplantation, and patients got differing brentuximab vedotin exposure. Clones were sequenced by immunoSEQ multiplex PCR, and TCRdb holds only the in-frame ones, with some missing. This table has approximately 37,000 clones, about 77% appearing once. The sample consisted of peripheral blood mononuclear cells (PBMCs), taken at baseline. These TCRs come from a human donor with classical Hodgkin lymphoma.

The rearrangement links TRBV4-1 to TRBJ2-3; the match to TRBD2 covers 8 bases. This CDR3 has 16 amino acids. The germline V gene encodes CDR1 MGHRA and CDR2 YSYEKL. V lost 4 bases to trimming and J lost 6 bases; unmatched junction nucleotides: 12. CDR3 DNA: TGCGCCAGCAGCCGAAGCGAGCGGGGGCCGGGGGATACGCAGTATTTT. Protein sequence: CASSRSERGPGDTQYF.

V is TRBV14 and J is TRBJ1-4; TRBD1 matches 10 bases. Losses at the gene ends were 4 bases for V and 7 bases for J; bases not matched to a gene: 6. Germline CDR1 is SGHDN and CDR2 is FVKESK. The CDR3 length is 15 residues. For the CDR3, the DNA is TGTGCCAGCAGCCGATGGGACAGGGGAGCTGAAAAACTGTTTTTT. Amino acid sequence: CASSRWDRGAEKLFF. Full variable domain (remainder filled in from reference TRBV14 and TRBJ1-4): EAGVTQFPSHSVIEKGQTVTLRCDPISGHDNLYWYRRVMGKEIKFLLHFVKESKQDESGMPNNRFLAERTGGTYSTLKVQPAELEDSGVYFCASSRWDRGAEKLFFGSGTQLSVL.

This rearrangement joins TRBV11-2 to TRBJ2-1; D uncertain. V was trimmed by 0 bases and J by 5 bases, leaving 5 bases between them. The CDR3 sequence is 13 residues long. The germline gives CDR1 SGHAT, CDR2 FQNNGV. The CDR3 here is CASSLDGHNEQFF. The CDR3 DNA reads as TGTGCCAGCAGCTTAGATGGACACAATGAGCAGTTCTTC.

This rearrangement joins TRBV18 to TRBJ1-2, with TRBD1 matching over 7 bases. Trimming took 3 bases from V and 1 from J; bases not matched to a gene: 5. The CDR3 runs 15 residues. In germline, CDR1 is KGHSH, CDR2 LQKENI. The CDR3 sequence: CASSPTGQSNYGYTF. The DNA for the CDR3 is TGTGCCAGCTCACCGACGGGACAGAGTAACTATGGCTACACCTTC. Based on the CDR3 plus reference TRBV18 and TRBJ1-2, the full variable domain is NAGVMQNPRHLVRRRGQEARLRCSPMKGHSHVYWYRQLPEEGLKFMVYLQKENIIDESGMPKERFSAEFPKEGPSILRIQQVVRGDSAAYFCASSPTGQSNYGYTFGSGTRLTVV.

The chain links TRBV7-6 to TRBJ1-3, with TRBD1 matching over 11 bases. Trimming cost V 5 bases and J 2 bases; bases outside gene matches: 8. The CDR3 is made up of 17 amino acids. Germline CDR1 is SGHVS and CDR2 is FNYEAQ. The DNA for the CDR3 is TGTGCCAGCAGCGCGTGGACAGGGGGCGACCCTGGAAACACCATATATTTT. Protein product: CASSAWTGGDPGNTIYF.

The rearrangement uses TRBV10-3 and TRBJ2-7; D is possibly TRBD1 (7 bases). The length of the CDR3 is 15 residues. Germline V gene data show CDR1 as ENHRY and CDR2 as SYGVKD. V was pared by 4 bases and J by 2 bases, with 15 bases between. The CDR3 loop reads CAISAEGAGAYEQYF. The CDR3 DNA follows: TGTGCCATCAGTGCGGAGGGGGCAGGGGCCTACGAGCAGTACTTC.

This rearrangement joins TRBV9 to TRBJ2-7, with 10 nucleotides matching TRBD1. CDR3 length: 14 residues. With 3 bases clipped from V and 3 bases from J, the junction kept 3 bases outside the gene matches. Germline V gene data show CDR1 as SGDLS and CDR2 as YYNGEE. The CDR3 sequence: CASSARDRGYEQYF. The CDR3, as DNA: TGTGCCAGCAGCGCCCGGGACAGGGGCTACGAGCAGTACTTC.

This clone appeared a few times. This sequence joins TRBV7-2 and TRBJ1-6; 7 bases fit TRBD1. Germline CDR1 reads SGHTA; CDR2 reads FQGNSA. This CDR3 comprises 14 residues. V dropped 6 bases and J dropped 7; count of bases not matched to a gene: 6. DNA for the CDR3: TGTGCCAGCAGGGGGACAGTACACAATTCACCCCTCCACTTT. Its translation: CASRGTVHNSPLHF.

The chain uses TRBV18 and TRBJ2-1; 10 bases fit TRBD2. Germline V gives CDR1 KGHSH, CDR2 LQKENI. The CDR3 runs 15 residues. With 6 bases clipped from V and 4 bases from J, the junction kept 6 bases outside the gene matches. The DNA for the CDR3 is TGTGCCAGCTCGCAGAGGACTAGCGGATACAATGAGCAGTTCTTC. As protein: CASSQRTSGYNEQFF.

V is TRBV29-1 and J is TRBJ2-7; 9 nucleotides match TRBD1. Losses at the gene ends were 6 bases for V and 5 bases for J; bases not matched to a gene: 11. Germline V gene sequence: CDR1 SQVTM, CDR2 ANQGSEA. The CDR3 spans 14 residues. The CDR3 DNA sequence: TGCAGCGTAAAGTCCGGGACAGGGCTCAACGAGCAGTACTTC. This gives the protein CSVKSGTGLNEQYF.

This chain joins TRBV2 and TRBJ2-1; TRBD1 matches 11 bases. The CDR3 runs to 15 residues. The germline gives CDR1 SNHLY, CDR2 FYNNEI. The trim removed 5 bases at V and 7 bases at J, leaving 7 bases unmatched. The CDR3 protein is CASSRDRGYENEQFF. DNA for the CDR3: TGTGCCAGCAGTCGGGACAGGGGGTATGAAAATGAGCAGTTCTTC.

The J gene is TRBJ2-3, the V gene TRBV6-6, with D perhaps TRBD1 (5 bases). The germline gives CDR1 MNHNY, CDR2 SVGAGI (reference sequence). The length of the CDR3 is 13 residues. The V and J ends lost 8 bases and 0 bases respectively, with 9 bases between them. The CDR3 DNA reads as TGTGCCAGCGGACAAAGTAGCACAGATACGCAGTATTTT. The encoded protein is CASGQSSTDTQYF.

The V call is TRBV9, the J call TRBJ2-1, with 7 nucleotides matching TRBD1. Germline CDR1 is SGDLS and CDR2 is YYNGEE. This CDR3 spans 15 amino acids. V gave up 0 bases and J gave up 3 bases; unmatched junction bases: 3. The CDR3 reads CASSVGAGGYNEQFF. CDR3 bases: TGTGCCAGCAGCGTAGGAGCAGGGGGCTACAATGAGCAGTTCTTC.

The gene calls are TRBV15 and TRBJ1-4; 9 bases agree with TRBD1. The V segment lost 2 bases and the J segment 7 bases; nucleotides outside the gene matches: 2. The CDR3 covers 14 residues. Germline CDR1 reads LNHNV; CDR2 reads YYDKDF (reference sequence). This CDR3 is CATSRRTGVEKLFF. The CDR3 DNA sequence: TGTGCCACCAGCAGAAGGACAGGGGTTGAAAAACTGTTTTTT.

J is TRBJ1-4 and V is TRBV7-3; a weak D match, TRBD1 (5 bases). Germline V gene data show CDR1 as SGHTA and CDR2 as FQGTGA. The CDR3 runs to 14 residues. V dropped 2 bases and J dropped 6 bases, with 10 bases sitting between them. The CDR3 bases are TGTGCCAGCAGCTTAGGGGCAGAGGATGAAAAACTGTTTTTT. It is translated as CASSLGAEDEKLFF.

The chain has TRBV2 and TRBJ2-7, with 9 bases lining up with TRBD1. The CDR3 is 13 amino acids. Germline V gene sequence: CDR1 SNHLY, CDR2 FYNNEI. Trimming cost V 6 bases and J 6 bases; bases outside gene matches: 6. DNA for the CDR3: TGTGCCAGCAGCCCGGACAGGGGCTTCGAGCAGTACTTC. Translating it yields CASSPDRGFEQYF.

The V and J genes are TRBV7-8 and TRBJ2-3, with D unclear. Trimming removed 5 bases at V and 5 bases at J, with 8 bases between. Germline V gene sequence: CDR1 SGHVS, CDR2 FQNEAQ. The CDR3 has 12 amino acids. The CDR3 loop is CASSTAGDTQYF. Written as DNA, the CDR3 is TGTGCCAGCAGCACCGCCGGAGATACGCAGTATTTT. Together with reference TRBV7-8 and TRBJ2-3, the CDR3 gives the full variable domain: GAGVSQSPRYKVAKRGQDVALRCDPISGHVSLFWYQQALGQGPEFLTYFQNEAQLDKSGLPSDRFFAERPEGSVSTLKIQRTQQEDSAVYLCASSTAGDTQYFGPGTRLTVL.

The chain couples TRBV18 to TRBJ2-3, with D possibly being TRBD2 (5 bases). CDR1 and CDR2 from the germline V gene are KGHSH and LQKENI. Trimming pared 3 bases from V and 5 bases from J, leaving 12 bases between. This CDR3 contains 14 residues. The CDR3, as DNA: TGTGCCAGCTCACCGTCTCTAGCCGGAGATACGCAGTATTTT. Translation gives CASSPSLAGDTQYF.

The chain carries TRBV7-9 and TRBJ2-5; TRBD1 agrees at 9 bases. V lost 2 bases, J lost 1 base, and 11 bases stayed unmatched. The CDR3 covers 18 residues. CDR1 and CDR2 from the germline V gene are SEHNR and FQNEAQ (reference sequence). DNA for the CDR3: TGTGCCAGCAGCTTACCCTGGGAGACAGGGGGTCGCCAAGAGACCCAGTACTTC. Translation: CASSLPWETGGRQETQYF.

The CDR3 DNA follows: TGTGCCAGCTCACCACTCTCCGGGGCGGGGAACACTGAAGCTTTCTTT. This encodes CASSPLSGAGNTEAFF. The rearrangement joins TRBV18 to TRBJ1-1, with D possibly matching TRBD1 (5 bases). CDR1 and CDR2 (germline): KGHSH, LQKENI. V dropped 1 base and J dropped 1 base, with 13 bases sitting between them. The CDR3 is 16 amino acids.

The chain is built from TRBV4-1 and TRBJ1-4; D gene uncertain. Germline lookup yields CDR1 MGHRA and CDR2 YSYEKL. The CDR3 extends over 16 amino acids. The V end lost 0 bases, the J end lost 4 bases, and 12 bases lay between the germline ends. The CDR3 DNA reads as TGCGCCAGCAGCCAAGATAGGCAGGCGATTAATGAAAAACTGTTTTTT. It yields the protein CASSQDRQAINEKLFF.

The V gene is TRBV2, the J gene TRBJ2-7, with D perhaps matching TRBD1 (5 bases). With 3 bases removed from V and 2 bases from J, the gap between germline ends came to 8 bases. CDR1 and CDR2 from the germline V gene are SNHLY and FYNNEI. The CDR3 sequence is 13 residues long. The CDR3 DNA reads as TGTGCCAGCAGTGAGGTCAGGGCCTACGAGCAGTACTTC. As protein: CASSEVRAYEQYF.